This T cell receptor (beta chain) was observed in a study of CD8 T cells in Susac syndrome. RNA amounts of roughly 0.45 to 1 ug underwent reverse transcription with random hexamers. The authors amplified TCR beta CDR3 across 54 Vbeta and 13 Jbeta using immunoSEQ multiplex PCR. MiXCR was run by TCRdb on the immunoSEQ multiplex PCR reads, yielding one entry per CDR3 protein. The sample includes roughly 200,000 distinct CDR3 sequences, 95% of them seen just once. CDR3 size: 15 residues. The germline gives CDR1 MNHEY, CDR2 SVGAGI. The V gene lost 7 bases and the J gene lost 0 bases, with 15 bases spanning the gap.

Source material: CD4+ T cells from PBMCs. The rearrangement uses TRBV6-5 and TRBJ1-2, with D possibly TRBD1 on 6 matching bases. The receptor's source is a human donor with multiple sclerosis. DNA of the CDR3: TGTGCCAGCACCCGCGGGGGCATGACTAACTATGGCTACACCTTC. Translating gives CASTRGGMTNYGYTF.